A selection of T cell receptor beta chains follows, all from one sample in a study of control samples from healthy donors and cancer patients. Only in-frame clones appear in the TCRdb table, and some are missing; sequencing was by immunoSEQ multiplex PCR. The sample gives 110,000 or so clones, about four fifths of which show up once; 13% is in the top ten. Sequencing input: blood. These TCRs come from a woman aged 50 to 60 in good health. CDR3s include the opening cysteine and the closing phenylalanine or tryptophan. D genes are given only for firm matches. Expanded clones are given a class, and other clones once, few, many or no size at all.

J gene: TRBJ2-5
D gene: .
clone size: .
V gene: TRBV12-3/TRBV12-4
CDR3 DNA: TGTGCCCAAGAGACCCAGTACTTC
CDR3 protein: CAQETQYF

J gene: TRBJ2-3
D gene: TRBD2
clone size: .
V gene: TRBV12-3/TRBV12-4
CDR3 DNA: TGTGCCAGCAGTTTCGGGGGACTAGCGACGTATTTT
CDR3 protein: CASSFGGLATYF

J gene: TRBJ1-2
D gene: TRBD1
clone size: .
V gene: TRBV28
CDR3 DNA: TGTGCTACAGGGGGCGTTTACTATGGCTACACCTTC
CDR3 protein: CATGGVYYGYTF

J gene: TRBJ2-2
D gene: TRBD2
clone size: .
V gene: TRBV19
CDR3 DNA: TGTGCCAGTAGCTACAATGGACTAGCGGGAAGGACCGGGGAGCTGTTTTTT
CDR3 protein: CASSYNGLAGRTGELFF

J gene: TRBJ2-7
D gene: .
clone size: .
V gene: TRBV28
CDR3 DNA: TGTGCCAGCAGTTTCTACGTAAACGAGCAGTACTTC
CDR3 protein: CASSFYVNEQYF

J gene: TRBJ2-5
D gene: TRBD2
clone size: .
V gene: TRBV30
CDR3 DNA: TGTGCCTTAAATAGCGGGAGACGACAAGAGACCCAGTACTTC
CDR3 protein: CALNSGRRQETQYF

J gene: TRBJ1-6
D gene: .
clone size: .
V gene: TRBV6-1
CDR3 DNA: TGTGCCAGCAGTGAAGTATCCTGGAGGAGCTCCTATAATTCACCCCTCCACTTT
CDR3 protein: CASSEVSWRSSYNSPLHF

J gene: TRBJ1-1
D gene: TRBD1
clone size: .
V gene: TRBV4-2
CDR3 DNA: TGTGCCAGCAGCCCTGGGACAGGGAACACTGAAGCTTTCTTT
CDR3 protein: CASSPGTGNTEAFF

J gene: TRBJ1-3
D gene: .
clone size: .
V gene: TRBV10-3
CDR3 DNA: TGTGCCATCAGTGATCGAAACACCATATATTTT
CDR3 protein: CAISDRNTIYF

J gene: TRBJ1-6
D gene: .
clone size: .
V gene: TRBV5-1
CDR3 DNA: TGCGCCAGCAGCTTGGAGGGGCCTCCAAATTCACCCCTCCACTTT
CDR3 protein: CASSLEGPPNSPLHF

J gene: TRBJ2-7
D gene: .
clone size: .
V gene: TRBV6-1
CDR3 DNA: TGTGCCAGCAGTGAAGGACTGTCCTACGAGCAGTACTTC
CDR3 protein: CASSEGLSYEQYF

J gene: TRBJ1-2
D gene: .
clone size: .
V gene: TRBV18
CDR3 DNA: TGTGCCAGCTCACCACAGAGATTAGCTAACTATGGCTACACCTTC
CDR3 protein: CASSPQRLANYGYTF

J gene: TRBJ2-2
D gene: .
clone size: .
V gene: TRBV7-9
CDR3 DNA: TGTGCCAGCAGCTCCTACAGGGCGAACACCGGGGAGCTGTTTTTT
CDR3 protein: CASSSYRANTGELFF

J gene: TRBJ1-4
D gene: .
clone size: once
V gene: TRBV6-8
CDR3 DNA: TGTGCCAGCAGCTCGGGACCGGCCTTTGCAACTAATGAAAAACTGTTTTTT
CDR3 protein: CASSSGPAFATNEKLFF

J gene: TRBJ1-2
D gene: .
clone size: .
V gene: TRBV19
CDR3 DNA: TGTGCCAGTACCCCAGCCGATGGCGGCTACACCTTC
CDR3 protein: CASTPADGGYTF

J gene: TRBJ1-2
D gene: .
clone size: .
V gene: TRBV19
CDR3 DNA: TGTGCCAGTAGTATAGTAATGACAGGCTTCGTGGGTGGCTACACCTTC
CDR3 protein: CASSIVMTGFVGGYTF

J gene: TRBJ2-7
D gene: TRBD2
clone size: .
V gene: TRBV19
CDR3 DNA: TGTGCCAGTAGTATCTTAGCGGGAAGCTCCTACGAGCAGTACTTC
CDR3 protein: CASSILAGSSYEQYF

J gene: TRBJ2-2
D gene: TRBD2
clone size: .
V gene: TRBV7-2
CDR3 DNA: TGTGCCAGCAGCTTACTAGCGGGGGCGAACACCGGGGAGCTGTTTTTT
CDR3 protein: CASSLLAGANTGELFF

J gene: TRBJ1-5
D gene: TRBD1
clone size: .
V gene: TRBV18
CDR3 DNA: TGTGCCAGCTCTATGGACAGGGGGGGTGATCAGCCCCAGCATTTT
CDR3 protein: CASSMDRGGDQPQHF

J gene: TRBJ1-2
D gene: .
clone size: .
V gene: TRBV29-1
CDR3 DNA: TGCAGCGTCGAACAGGGAGGGTATGGCTACACCTTC
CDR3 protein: CSVEQGGYGYTF

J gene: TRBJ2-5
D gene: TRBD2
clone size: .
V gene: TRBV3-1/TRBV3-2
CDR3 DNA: TGTGCCAGCCGGTCTAGCGGGGGTAAGACCCAGTACTTC
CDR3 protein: CASRSSGGKTQYF

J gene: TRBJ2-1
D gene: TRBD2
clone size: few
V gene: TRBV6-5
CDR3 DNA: TGTGCCAGCAGTTACTCGAGCGGGAGCTCCTACAATGAGCAGTTCTTC
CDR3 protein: CASSYSSGSSYNEQFF

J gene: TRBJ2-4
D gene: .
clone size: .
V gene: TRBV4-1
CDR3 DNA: TGCGCCAGCAGCCAGCCCCTAGGGGTGAGCATTCAGTACTTC
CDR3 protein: CASSQPLGVSIQYF

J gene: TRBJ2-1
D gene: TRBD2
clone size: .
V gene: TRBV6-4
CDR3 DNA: TGTGCCAGCAGAACGACTAGCGGGGGGGCCTACAATGAGCAGTTCTTC
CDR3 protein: CASRTTSGGAYNEQFF

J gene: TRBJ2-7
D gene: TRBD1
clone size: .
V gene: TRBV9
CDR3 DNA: TGTGCCAGCAGCGTAGGACAGGGGACCTCCTACGAGCAGTACTTC
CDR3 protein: CASSVGQGTSYEQYF

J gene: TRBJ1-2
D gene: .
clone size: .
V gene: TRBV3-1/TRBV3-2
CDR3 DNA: TGTGCCAGCAGCCAAGATTATTCCGACCGAGTTTATGGCTACACCTTC
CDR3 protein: CASSQDYSDRVYGYTF

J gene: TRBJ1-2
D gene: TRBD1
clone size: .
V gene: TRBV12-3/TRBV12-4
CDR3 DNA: TGTGCCAGCAGAGACACAGGGGGGTATGGCTACACCTTC
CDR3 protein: CASRDTGGYGYTF

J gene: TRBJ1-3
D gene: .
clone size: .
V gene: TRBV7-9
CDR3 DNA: TGTGCCAGCAGCTTACTGGCAGCTAGAAACACCATATATTTT
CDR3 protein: CASSLLAARNTIYF

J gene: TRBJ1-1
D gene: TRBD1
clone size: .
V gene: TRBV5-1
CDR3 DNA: TGCGCCAGCAGCTCGGGACAGGGGTACACTGAAGCTTTCTTT
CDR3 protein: CASSSGQGYTEAFF

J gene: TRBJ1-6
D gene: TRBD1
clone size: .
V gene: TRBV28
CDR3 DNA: TGTGCCAGCAGTTTAGCGGGACAGGGCCTGAATTCACCCCTCCACTTT
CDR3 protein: CASSLAGQGLNSPLHF

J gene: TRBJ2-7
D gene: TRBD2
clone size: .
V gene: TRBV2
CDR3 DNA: TGTGCCAGCAGTGACGGGGGGGCTAGGGACGAGCAGTACTTC
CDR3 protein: CASSDGGARDEQYF

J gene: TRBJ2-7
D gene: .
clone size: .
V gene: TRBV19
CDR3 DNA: TGTGCCAGTAGTAAGGTACCGGGGACGGCGTTCGAGCAGTACTTC
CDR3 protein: CASSKVPGTAFEQYF

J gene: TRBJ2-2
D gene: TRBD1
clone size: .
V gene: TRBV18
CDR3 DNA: TGTGCCAGCTCATCATCTATAACAGGGGCTAACACCGGGGAGCTGTTTTTT
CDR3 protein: CASSSSITGANTGELFF

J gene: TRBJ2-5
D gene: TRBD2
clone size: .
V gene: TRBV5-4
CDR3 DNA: TGTGCCAGCAGCGCAGGGACTAGCCGGGAGACCCAGTACTTC
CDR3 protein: CASSAGTSRETQYF

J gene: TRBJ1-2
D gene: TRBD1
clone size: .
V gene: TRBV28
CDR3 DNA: TGTGCCAGCAGTTTATCCGCAGGGGGAGGCTATGGCTACACCTTC
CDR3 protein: CASSLSAGGGYGYTF

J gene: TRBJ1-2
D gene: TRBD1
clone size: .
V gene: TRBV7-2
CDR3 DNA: TGTGCCAGCAGCTCTCAGGGGGCGGACTATGGCTACACCTTC
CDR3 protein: CASSSQGADYGYTF

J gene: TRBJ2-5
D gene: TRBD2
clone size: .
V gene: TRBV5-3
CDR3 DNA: TGTGCCAGAAGCTCCAGACTAGCGGACCTCCAAGAGACCCAGTACTTC
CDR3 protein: CARSSRLADLQETQYF

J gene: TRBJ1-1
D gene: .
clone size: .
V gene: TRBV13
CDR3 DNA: TGTGCCAGCAGCTTAGGCGAGTGGCCAGGGACGACCACTGAAGCTTTCTTT
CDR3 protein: CASSLGEWPGTTTEAFF